The sequence of this T cell receptor beta chain was determined in a study of blood T cell repertoires in COVID-19. Study-level background: Acute-phase and convalescent COVID-19 samples originated in the United States, Italy and Spain. PBMCs, B-cell-depleted T cells, or T cells provided the cDNA or gDNA that made up the material.

Original methodology: Using reference gene primer amplification, nucleated cell counts were estimated. Data came from immunoSEQ multiplex PCR; TCRdb stores just in-frame clones and leaves some out. V and J calls and clone size are as listed in that table; D and trimming were resolved from the DNA. The sample holds 59,000 or so clones, roughly 80% seen once. The germline V gene has CDR1 MDHEN and CDR2 SYDVKM. Germline trimming cut 6 bases from V and 4 bases from J; bases unmatched to any gene: 9. CDR3 length: 15 amino acids. Sequencing used peripheral blood. This clonotype originated in a human donor in a cohort sampled during active COVID-19. The V gene is TRBV28, the J gene TRBJ1-2; 9 bases align to TRBD1. CDR3 in amino acids: CASRTDRTGAYGYTF. In DNA form, the CDR3 reads TGTGCCAGCAGGACTGACAGGACAGGGGCCTATGGCTACACCTTC.